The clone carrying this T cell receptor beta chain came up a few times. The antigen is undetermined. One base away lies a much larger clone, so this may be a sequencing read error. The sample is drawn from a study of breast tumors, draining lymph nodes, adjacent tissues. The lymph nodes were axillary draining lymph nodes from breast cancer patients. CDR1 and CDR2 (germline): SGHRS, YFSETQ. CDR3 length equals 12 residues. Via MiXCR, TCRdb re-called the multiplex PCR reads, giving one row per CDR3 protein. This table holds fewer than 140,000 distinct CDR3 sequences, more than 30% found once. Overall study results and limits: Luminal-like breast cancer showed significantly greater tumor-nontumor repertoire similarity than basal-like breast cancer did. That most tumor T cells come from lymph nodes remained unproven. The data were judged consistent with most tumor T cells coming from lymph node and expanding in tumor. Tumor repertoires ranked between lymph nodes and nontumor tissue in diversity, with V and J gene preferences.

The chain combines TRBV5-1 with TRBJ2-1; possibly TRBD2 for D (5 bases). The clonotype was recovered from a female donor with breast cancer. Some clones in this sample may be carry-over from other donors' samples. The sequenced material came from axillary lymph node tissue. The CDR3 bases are TGCGCCAGCAGTGGGTCCTTGAGGGAGCACTTCTTC. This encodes CASSGSLREHFF.